The entry below describes one T cell receptor beta chain. Antigen: not known. This sample was included in a study of T cell responses to AZD1222 COVID-19 vaccine. Findings and limits, study-wide: Variant regions that are unmutated are reportedly the target of nearly half of spike-specific TCRs.

This CDR3 has 15 amino acids. V dropped 3 bases and J dropped 0 bases, with 12 bases sitting between them. Germline V gene sequence: CDR1 KGHSH, CDR2 LQKENI. Repertoires were generated with immunoSEQ multiplex PCR, while TCRdb's copy carries only in-frame clones and drops some. The sample yields just under 85,000 clones, around 86% seen once. This material consisted of peripheral blood, taken on day 0 of AZD1222 vaccination. The V call is TRBV18, the J call TRBJ2-7; D uncertain. The clonotype comes from an adult in good health. CDR3 in amino acids: CASSPLGLSSYEQYF. The CDR3 bases are TGTGCCAGCTCACCGCTCGGGCTAAGCTCCTACGAGCAGTACTTC.